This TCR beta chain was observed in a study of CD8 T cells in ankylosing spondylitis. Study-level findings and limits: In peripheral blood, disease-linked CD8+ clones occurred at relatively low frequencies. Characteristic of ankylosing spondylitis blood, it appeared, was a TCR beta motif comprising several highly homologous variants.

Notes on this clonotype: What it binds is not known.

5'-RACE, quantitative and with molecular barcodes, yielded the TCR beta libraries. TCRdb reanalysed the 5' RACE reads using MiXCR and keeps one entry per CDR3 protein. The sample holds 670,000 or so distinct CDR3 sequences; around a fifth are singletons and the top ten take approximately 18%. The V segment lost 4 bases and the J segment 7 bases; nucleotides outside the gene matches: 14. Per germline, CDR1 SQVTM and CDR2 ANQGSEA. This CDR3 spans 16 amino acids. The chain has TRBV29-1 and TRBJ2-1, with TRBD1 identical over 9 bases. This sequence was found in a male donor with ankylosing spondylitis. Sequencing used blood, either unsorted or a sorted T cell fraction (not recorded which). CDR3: CSVAHRQGVLENEQFF. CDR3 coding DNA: TGCAGCGTTGCCCACAGACAGGGGGTCCTCGAGAATGAGCAGTTCTTC.